The 24 T cell receptor beta chains reported below all come from one sample, sequenced in a study of post-analysis software for immune sequencing data. Overall study results and limits: Relative to controls, patients had several TRBV segments at higher frequency, with TRBV5-6, TRBV5-1 and TRBV20-1 among these.

Which antigens these TCRs recognize remains unknown. The TCR beta cDNA libraries contained unique molecular identifiers. TCRdb re-analysed the PCR reads in MiXCR, keeping a single row per CDR3 protein. Among 700,000 to 800,000 distinct CDR3 sequences listed, approximately 30% were seen once. What was sequenced was blood. Receptors originate from a girl aged 5 to 17 with multiple sclerosis.

The V call is TRBV29-1, the J call TRBJ1-1; D may be TRBD1 (6 bases). The V gene's germline CDR1 is SQVTM and CDR2 ANQGSEA. This CDR3 is 17 amino acids long. The V end lost 2 bases, the J end lost 0 bases, and 19 bases lay between the germline ends. CDR3 residues: CSVEMSTGRGMNTEAFF. The CDR3 DNA reads as TGCAGCGTTGAAATGAGCACAGGGAGGGGAATGAACACTGAAGCTTTCTTT.

This clonotype has just a few counts. This chain connects TRBV6-5 to TRBJ1-2, with 8 bases lining up with TRBD1. The ends lost 6 bases at V and 7 bases at J; junction bases unmatched: 13. Germline V gene sequence: CDR1 MNHEY, CDR2 SVGAGI. The CDR3 is 15 residues long. CDR3 in amino acids: CASRTSGGPSGGYTF. CDR3 bases: TGTGCCAGCAGGACATCAGGGGGCCCATCAGGTGGCTACACCTTC.

The rearrangement joins TRBV29-1 to TRBJ2-3; D uncertain. In germline, CDR1 is SQVTM, CDR2 ANQGSEA. The CDR3 loop spans 14 amino acids. V gave up 4 bases and J gave up 2 bases, with 13 bases separating them. The CDR3 protein is CSVVGEPDTDTQYF. DNA of the CDR3: TGCAGCGTTGTGGGTGAACCAGACACAGATACGCAGTATTTT.

This clonotype was detected ten times or more. The CDR3 nucleotides are TGCGCCAGCAGCCGCGGGGGGCAAGACTATGGCTACACCTTC. Residues: CASSRGGQDYGYTF. This chain connects TRBV5-1 to TRBJ1-2; perhaps TRBD1 as D (6 bases). V lost 4 bases and J 3 bases, leaving 13 bases between the germline ends. The germline V gene has CDR1 SGHRS and CDR2 YFSETQ. CDR3 size: 14 residues.

This clonotype occurred a few times. This rearrangement joins TRBV15 to TRBJ2-7, with 9 nucleotides matching TRBD1. The CDR3 sequence is 14 residues long. The ends lost 3 bases at V and 3 bases at J; junction bases unmatched: 3. Looked up from germline, CDR1 is LNHNV and CDR2 is YYDKDF (reference sequence). This CDR3 reads CATSSRQGGYEQYF. CDR3 sequence (DNA): TGTGCCACCAGCAGTAGACAGGGGGGCTACGAGCAGTACTTC. Together with reference TRBV15 and TRBJ2-7, the CDR3 gives the full variable domain: DAMVIQNPRYQVTQFGKPVTLSCSQTLNHNVMYWYQQKSSQAPKLLFHYYDKDFNNEADTPDNFQSRRPNTSFCFLDIRSPGLGDTAMYLCATSSRQGGYEQYFGPGTRLTVT.

The chain is built from TRBV29-1 and TRBJ2-3, with 14 bases identical to TRBD2. This CDR3 has 20 residues. V dropped 6 bases and J dropped 2; count of bases not matched to a gene: 19. Per germline, CDR1 SQVTM and CDR2 ANQGSEA. CDR3 sequence: CSVEGLAGDRVGGATDTQYF. The CDR3 DNA reads as TGCAGCGTCGAGGGACTAGCGGGAGATCGAGTGGGGGGGGCCACAGATACGCAGTATTTT.

The chain combines TRBV11-3 with TRBJ1-1; 7 bases are shared with TRBD1. Losses at the gene ends were 5 bases for V and 6 bases for J; bases not matched to a gene: 6. Per the germline V gene, CDR1 is SGHNT and CDR2 is YENEEA. This CDR3 has 13 amino acids. The CDR3 is CASSRGTASEAFF. CDR3 DNA sequence: TGTGCCAGCAGCCGGGGGACAGCCTCTGAAGCTTTCTTT.

This clonotype appeared a few times. The genes are TRBV29-1 and TRBJ1-1; D remains ambiguous. CDR1 and CDR2 (germline): SQVTM, ANQGSEA. Trimming removed 3 bases from V and 4 bases from J, with 0 bases in between. The CDR3 runs to 9 residues. The CDR3 here is CSVDTEAFF. The CDR3 bases are TGCAGCGTTGACACTGAAGCTTTCTTT.

The rearrangement links TRBV5-1 to TRBJ2-4, with 7 bases fitting TRBD1. The DNA end is a closer match to TRBJ2-7, so the J assignment may be wrong. The CDR3 extends over 14 amino acids. The germline V gene encodes CDR1 SGHRS and CDR2 YFSETQ. The CDR3 loop reads CASSFTQGVYEQYF. DNA for the CDR3: TGCGCCAGCAGCTTTACTCAGGGGGTCTACGAGCAGTACTTC.

V usage is TRBV6-2 or TRBV6-3 and J usage is TRBJ2-5, with D possibly TRBD2 on 5 matching bases. Judging by the DNA end, TRBJ2-7 fits better; the J call may be wrong. The CDR3 contains 17 residues. Germline values: CDR1 MNHEY, CDR2 SVGEGT. CDR3 protein: CASSYRRAGTPSYEQYF. CDR3 nucleotide sequence: TGTGCCAGCAGTTATCGTCGCGCGGGCACGCCGTCCTACGAGCAGTACTTC.

The rearrangement joins TRBV12-3 or TRBV12-4 to TRBJ2-2; D gene uncertain. This CDR3 has 13 residues. V lost 5 bases and J lost 8, with 12 bases in between. CDR3 protein: CASSHRGGGELFF. The CDR3 DNA reads as TGTGCCAGCAGTCACAGAGGTGGAGGGGAGCTGTTTTTT.

This clonotype came up once. This may arise from a read error, as a much more abundant clone is one base away. V gene TRBV6-2 or TRBV6-3 combines with J gene TRBJ2-5; 8 bases are shared with TRBD2. The J call is in doubt because the DNA end fits TRBJ2-7 better. Looked up from germline, CDR1 is MNHEY and CDR2 is SVGEGT. The CDR3 contains 13 residues. The CDR3 protein is CASSCGRPYEQYF. Written as DNA, the CDR3 is TGTGCCAGCAGTTGCGGGAGGCCCTACGAGCAGTACTTC.

In its sample, this clonotype was seen a few times. The gene calls are TRBV7-2 and TRBJ2-7; 8 bases fit TRBD2. The length of the CDR3 is 14 residues. The germline V gene encodes CDR1 SGHTA and CDR2 FQGNSA. Trimming at V came to 8 bases and at J to 1 base, leaving 7 bases not matched to a gene. The CDR3, as DNA: TGTGCCAGCGGCCTAGCGGGCGGGTCCTACGAGCAGTACTTC. It encodes CASGLAGGSYEQYF.

This clonotype was found many times. The chain uses TRBV15 and TRBJ2-1; D gene unclear. Germline CDR1 reads LNHNV; CDR2 reads YYDKDF (reference sequence). CDR3 length: 13 amino acids. With 1 base removed from V and 4 bases from J, the gap between germline ends came to 5 bases. In DNA form, the CDR3 reads TGTGCCACCAGCAGAGGAGGATACAATGAGCAGTTCTTC. Translated: CATSRGGYNEQFF.

CDR3 sequence reads: CSVPNRLSGGGQYF. Here the CDR3 DNA reads TGCAGCGTCCCTAATCGGCTATCGGGAGGGGGGCAGTACTTC. This chain uses TRBV29-1 with TRBJ2-4, with 8 bases matching TRBD2. V was pared by 6 bases and J by 13 bases, with 17 bases of the junction left unmatched. Germline assignment: CDR1 SQVTM and CDR2 ANQGSEA. This CDR3 is built from 14 residues. Together with reference TRBV29-1 and TRBJ2-4, the CDR3 gives the full variable domain: SAVISQKPSRDICQRGTSLTIQCQVDSQVTMMFWYRQQPGQSLTLIATANQGSEATYESGFVIDKFPISRPNLTFSTLTVSNMSPEDSSIYLCSVPNRLSGGGQYFGAGTRLSVL.

The CDR3 DNA reads as TGTGCCAGCAGTTTGAGCCCAGGTACCCAGTACTTC. This gives the protein CASSLSPGTQYF. V is TRBV12-3 or TRBV12-4 and J is TRBJ2-5; D is uncertain. CDR3 length: 12 amino acids. The V and J ends lost 3 bases and 8 bases respectively, with 10 bases between them.

This clonotype appeared a few times. This chain links TRBV7-2 with TRBJ1-5, with 9 bases identical to TRBD1. This CDR3 is built from 13 residues. After removal of 7 bases from V and 9 bases from J, the junction contained 7 bases not matched to a gene. Germline V gene sequence: CDR1 SGHTA, CDR2 FQGNSA. Written as DNA, the CDR3 is TGTGCCAGCACCGTGACAGGGGGTTGGCCCCAGCATTTT. It encodes CASTVTGGWPQHF.

This clonotype was recorded many times. V and J are TRBV28 and TRBJ2-7; TRBD2 matches at 7 bases. Germline V gives CDR1 MDHEN, CDR2 SYDVKM. V was clipped by 7 bases and J by 4 bases; unmatched bases: 10. The CDR3 spans 14 residues. DNA of the CDR3: TGTGCCAGCACCCCCTCGGGAGGACCGTACGAGCAGTACTTC. Residues: CASTPSGGPYEQYF.

The gene calls are TRBV5-1 and TRBJ2-1; 12 nucleotides match TRBD2. Germline trimming cut 4 bases from V and 9 bases from J; bases unmatched to any gene: 5. The CDR3 totals 14 residues. CDR1 is SGHRS and CDR2 is YFSETQ in the germline V gene. The CDR3 bases are TGCGCCAGCAGCCCGGGACTAGCGGGCCTTGAGCAGTTCTTC. This translates into CASSPGLAGLEQFF. The full variable domain, in which reference TRBV5-1 and TRBJ2-1 provide the parts outside the CDR3, is KAGVTQTPRYLIKTRGQQVTLSCSPISGHRSVSWYQQTPGQGLQFLFEYFSETQRNKGNFPGRFSGRQFSNSRSEMNVSTLELGDSALYLCASSPGLAGLEQFFGPGTRLTVL.

This clonotype was found a few times. The chain joins TRBV24-1 to TRBJ2-7; no clear D. Germline CDR1 KGHDR, CDR2 SFDVKD. The V end was cut by 2 bases, the J end by 5 bases, with 3 bases between. The CDR3 covers 11 residues. The CDR3 DNA reads TGTGCCACCAGTGATTCCCACGAGCAGTACTTC. This encodes CATSDSHEQYF.

This clonotype has more than one count but fewer than ten. The V gene is TRBV15, the J gene TRBJ2-3; possible D gene TRBD1, 6 bases. Trimming stripped 8 bases from V and 8 bases from J, with 20 bases between. Germline lookup yields CDR1 LNHNV and CDR2 YYDKDF (reference sequence). The CDR3 totals 14 residues. CDR3 region: CATGGGLVKGTQYF. CDR3 coding DNA: TGTGCCACCGGGGGCGGGCTAGTGAAGGGTACGCAGTATTTT.

The chain recombines TRBV5-1 with TRBJ2-3; possibly TRBD2 for D (5 bases). The CDR3 contains 16 residues. Trimming stripped 4 bases from V and 2 bases from J, with 17 bases between. The germline CDR1 and CDR2 sequences are SGHRS and YFSETQ. The CDR3 sequence: CASSPPVGEHTDTQYF. The CDR3 region has the DNA TGCGCCAGCAGCCCCCCGGTGGGAGAACACACAGATACGCAGTATTTT.

The V call is TRBV7-2, the J call TRBJ1-5; D call uncertain. Per the germline V gene, CDR1 is SGHTA and CDR2 is FQGNSA. The V and J ends lost 5 bases and 6 bases respectively, with 14 bases between them. CDR3 length: 14 amino acids. The CDR3 spells CASSPNSIGQPQHF. In DNA form, the CDR3 reads TGTGCCAGCAGCCCCAATAGCATCGGTCAGCCCCAGCATTTT.

This clonotype was detected only a few times. The chain joins TRBV20-1 to TRBJ2-7, with 7 bases aligning to TRBD1. This CDR3 is 13 amino acids long. Germline V gives CDR1 DFQATT, CDR2 SNEGSKA (reference sequence). The V and J ends lost 4 bases and 2 bases, in that order; junction bases with no gene match: 5. The CDR3 region has the DNA TGCAGTGCTATAGGGACAGCTACCTACGAGCAGTACTTC. Its protein product is CSAIGTATYEQYF.